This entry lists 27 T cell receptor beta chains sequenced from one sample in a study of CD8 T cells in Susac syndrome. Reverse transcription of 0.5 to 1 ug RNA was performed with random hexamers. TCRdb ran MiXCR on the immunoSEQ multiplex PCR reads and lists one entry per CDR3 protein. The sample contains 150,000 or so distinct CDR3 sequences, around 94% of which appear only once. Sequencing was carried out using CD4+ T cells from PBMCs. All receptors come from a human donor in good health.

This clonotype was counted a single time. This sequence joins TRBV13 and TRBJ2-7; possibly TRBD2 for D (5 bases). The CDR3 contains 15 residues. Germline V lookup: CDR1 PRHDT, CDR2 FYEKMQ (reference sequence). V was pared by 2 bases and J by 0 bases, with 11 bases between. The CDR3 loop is CASSLSRTLSYEQYF. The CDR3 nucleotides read TGTGCCAGCAGCTTATCCAGGACTCTCTCCTACGAGCAGTACTTC.

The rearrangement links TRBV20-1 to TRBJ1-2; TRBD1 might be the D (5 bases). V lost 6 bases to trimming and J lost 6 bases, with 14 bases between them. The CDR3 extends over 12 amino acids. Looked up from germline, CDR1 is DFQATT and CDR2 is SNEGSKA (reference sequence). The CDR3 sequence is CSAPLGGHGYTF. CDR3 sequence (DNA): TGCAGTGCCCCCCTCGGGGGTCATGGCTACACCTTC.

CDR3 sequence reads: CAWSDQETQYF. The CDR3 region has the DNA TGTGCCTGGAGCGACCAAGAGACCCAGTACTTC. V usage is TRBV30 and J usage is TRBJ2-5; unclear D gene. There are 11 residues in the CDR3. Germline V gene lookup returns CDR1 GTSNPN and CDR2 SVGIG (reference sequence). The V gene lost 3 bases and the J gene lost 0 bases, with 2 bases spanning the gap.

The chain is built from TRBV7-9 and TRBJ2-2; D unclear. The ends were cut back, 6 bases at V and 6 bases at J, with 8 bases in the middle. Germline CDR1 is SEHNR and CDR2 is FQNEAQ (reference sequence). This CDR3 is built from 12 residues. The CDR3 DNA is TGTGCCAGCAGGATGGGCCCCGGGGAGCTGTTTTTT. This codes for CASRMGPGELFF.

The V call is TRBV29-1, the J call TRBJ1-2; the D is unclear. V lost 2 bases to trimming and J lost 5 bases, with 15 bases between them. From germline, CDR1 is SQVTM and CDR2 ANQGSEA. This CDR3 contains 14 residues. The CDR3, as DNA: TGCAGCGTTGAAATATCGGAGGGAGGTTATGGCTACACCTTC. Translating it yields CSVEISEGGYGYTF. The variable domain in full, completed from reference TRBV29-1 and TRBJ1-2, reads SAVISQKPSRDICQRGTSLTIQCQVDSQVTMMFWYRQQPGQSLTLIATANQGSEATYESGFVIDKFPISRPNLTFSTLTVSNMSPEDSSIYLCSVEISEGGYGYTFGSGTRLTVV.

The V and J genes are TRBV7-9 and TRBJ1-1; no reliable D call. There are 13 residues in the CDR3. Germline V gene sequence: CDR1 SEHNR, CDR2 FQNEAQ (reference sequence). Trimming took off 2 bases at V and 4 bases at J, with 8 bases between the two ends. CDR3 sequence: CASSLSGATEAFF. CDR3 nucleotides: TGTGCCAGCAGCTTAAGCGGCGCCACTGAAGCTTTCTTT.

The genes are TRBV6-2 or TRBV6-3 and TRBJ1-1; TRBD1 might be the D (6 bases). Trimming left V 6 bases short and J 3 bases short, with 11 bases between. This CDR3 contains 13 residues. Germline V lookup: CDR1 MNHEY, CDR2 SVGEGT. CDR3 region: CASSEDRYTEAFF. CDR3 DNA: TGTGCCAGCAGCGAGGACAGATACACTGAAGCTTTCTTT.

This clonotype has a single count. The CDR3 nucleotides read TGTGCCAGCAGTTCACCAAACCAAGAGACCCAGTACTTC. Residues: CASSSPNQETQYF. The rearrangement joins TRBV12-3 or TRBV12-4 to TRBJ2-5, with unresolved D. V lost 4 bases and J lost 0, with 6 bases in between. The length of the CDR3 is 13 residues.

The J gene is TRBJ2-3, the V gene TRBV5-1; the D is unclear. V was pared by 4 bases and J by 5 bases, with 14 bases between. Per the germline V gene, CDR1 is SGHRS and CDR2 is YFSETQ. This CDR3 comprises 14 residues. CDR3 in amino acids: CASSPVRSLDTQYF. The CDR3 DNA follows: TGCGCCAGCAGCCCGGTGCGCAGCTTAGATACGCAGTATTTT.

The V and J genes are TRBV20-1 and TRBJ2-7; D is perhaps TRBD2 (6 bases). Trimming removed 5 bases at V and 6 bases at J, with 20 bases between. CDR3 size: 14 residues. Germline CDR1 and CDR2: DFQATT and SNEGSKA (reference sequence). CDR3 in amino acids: CSAPNRLGRSEQYF. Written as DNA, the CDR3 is TGCAGTGCTCCCAACCGACTAGGTCGGAGCGAGCAGTACTTC.

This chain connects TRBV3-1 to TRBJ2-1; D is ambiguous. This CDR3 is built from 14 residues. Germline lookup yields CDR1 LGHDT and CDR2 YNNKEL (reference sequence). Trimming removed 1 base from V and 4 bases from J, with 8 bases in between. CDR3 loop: CASSQAVRYNEQFF. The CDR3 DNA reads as TGTGCCAGCAGCCAAGCGGTTAGATACAATGAGCAGTTCTTC.

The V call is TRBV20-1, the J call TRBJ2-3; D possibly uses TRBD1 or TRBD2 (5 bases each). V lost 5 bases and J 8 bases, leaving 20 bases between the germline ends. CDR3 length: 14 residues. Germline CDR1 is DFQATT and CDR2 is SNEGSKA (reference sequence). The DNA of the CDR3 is TGCAGTGCTGCGGACCCCTCTGGGGGAGTTACGCAGTATTTT. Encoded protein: CSAADPSGGVTQYF.

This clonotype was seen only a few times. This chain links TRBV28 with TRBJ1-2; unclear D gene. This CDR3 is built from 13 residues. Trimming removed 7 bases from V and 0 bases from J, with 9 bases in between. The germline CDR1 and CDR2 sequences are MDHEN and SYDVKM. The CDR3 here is CASNENTNYGYTF. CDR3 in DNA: TGTGCCAGCAATGAAAATACTAACTATGGCTACACCTTC.

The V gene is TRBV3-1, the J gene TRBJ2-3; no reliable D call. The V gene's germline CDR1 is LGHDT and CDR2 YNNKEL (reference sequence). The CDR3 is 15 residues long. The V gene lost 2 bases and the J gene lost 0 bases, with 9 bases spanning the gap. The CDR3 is CASSQSFISTDTQYF. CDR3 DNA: TGTGCCAGCAGCCAAAGCTTTATTAGCACAGATACGCAGTATTTT.

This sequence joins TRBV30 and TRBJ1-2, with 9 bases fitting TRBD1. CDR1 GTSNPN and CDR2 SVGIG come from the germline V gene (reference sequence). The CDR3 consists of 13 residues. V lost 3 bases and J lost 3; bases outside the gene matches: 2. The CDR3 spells CAWSRQGDYGYTF. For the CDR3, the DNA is TGTGCCTGGAGCAGACAGGGGGACTATGGCTACACCTTC.

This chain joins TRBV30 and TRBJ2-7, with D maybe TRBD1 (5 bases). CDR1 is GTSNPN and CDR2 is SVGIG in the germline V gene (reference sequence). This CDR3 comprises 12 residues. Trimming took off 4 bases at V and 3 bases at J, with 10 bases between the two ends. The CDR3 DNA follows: TGTGCCTGGACAAGGGGCTTCTACGAGCAGTACTTC. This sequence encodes CAWTRGFYEQYF.

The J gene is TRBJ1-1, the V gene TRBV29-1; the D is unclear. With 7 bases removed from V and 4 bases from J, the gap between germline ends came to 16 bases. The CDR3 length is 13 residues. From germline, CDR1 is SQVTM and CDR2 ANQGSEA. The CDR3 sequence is CSGLRLGGTEAFF. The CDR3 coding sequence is TGCAGCGGCCTACGTCTCGGAGGCACTGAAGCTTTCTTT. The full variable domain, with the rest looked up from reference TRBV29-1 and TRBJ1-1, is SAVISQKPSRDICQRGTSLTIQCQVDSQVTMMFWYRQQPGQSLTLIATANQGSEATYESGFVIDKFPISRPNLTFSTLTVSNMSPEDSSIYLCSGLRLGGTEAFFGQGTRLTVV.

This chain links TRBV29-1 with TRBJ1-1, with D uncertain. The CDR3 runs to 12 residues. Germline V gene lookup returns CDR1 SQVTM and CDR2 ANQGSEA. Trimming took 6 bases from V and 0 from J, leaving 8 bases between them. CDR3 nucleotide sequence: TGCAGCGTGAACCCGTTGAACACTGAAGCTTTCTTT. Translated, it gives CSVNPLNTEAFF.

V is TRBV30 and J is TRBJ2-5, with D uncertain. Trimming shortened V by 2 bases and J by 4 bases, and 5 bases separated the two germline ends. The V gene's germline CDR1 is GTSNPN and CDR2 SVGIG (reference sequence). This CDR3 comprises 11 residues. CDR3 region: CAWSLGETQYF. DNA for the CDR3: TGTGCCTGGAGTCTGGGAGAGACCCAGTACTTC.

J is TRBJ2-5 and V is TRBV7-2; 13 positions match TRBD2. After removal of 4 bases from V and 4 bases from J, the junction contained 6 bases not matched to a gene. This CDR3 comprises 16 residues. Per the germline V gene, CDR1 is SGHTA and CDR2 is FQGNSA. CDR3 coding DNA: TGTGCCAGCAGCTATACTAGCGGGGGGGCGGGAGAGACCCAGTACTTC. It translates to CASSYTSGGAGETQYF.

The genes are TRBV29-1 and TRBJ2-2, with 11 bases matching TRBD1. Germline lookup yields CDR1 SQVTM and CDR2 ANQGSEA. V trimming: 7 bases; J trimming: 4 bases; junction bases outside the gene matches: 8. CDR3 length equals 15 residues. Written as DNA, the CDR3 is TGCAGCGGGCGGACAGGGGGCGACGGCACCGGGGAGCTGTTTTTT. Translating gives CSGRTGGDGTGELFF.

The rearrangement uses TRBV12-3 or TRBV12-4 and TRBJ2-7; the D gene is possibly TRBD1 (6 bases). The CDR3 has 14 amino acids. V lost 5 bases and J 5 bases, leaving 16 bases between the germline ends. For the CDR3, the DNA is TGTGCCAGCAGTCCGGGGAACAGGGACCACGAGCAGTACTTC. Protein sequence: CASSPGNRDHEQYF.

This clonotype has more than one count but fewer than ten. CDR3 residues: CSARVSYEQYF. The CDR3 nucleotides read TGCAGTGCTAGAGTCTCCTACGAGCAGTACTTC. V usage is TRBV20-1 and J usage is TRBJ2-7; D remains unclear. Germline assignment: CDR1 DFQATT and CDR2 SNEGSKA (reference sequence). Trimming took 1 base from V and 0 from J, leaving 1 base between them. This CDR3 comprises 11 residues.

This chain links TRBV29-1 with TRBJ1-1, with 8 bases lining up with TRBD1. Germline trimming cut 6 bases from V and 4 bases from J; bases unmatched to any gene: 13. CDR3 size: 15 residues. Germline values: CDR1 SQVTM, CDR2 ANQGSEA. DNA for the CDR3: TGCAGCGTAGGATACAGGGGGGGAAATGGCACTGAAGCTTTCTTT. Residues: CSVGYRGGNGTEAFF.

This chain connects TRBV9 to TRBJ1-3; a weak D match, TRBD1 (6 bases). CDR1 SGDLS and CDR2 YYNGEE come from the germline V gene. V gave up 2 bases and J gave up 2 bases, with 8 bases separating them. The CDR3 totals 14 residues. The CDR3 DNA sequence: TGTGCCAGCAGCGTGGGGGCGACTGGAAACACCATATATTTT. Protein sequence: CASSVGATGNTIYF. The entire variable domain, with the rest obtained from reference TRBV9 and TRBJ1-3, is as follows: DSGVTQTPKHLITATGQRVTLRCSPRSGDLSVYWYQQSLDQGLQFLIQYYNGEERAKGNILERFSAQQFPDLHSELNLSSLELGDSALYFCASSVGATGNTIYFGEGSWLTVV.

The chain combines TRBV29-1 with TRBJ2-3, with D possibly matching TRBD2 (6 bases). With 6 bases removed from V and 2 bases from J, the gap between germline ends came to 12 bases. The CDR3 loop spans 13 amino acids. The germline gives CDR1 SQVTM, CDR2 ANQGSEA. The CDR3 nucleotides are TGCAGCGTCAGAGGACTAAACACAGATACGCAGTATTTT. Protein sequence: CSVRGLNTDTQYF.

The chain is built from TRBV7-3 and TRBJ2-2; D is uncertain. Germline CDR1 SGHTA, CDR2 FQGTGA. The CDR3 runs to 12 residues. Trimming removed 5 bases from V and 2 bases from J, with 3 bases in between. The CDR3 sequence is CASSTNTGELFF. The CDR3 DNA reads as TGTGCCAGCAGCACTAACACCGGGGAGCTGTTTTTT. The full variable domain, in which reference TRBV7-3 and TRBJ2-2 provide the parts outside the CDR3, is GAGVSQTPSNKVTEKGKYVELRCDPISGHTALYWYRQSLGQGPEFLIYFQGTGAADDSGLPNDRFFAVRPEGSVSTLKIQRTERGDSAVYLCASSTNTGELFFGEGSRLTVL.